This T cell receptor (beta chain) is drawn from a study of beta chain features in type 1 diabetes. On average, the one heparinised blood draw given by each donor was about 116 mL. cDNA synthesis used the whole RNA isolate, giving expressed TCRB sequences. Data came from immunoSEQ multiplex PCR; TCRdb stores just in-frame clones and leaves some out. The sample has about 900,000 clones; around a sixth are singletons. This clone was counted a few times. Its antigen is currently unknown. Study-wide points: Among patients with Type 1 diabetes, TCRB CDR3s were moderately but significantly shorter in every one of the four CD4+ subsets. Among type 1 diabetes patients, VDJ junctions had fewer insertions and more deletions.

The germline V gene encodes CDR1 SGHRS and CDR2 YFSETQ. There are 16 residues in the CDR3. The J segment lost 7 bases and the V segment lost 1 base, leaving 5 bases of the junction unmatched. The rearrangement joins TRBV5-1 to TRBJ2-2; TRBD2 aligns across 12 bases. The sequencing input was naive CD4+ T cells from blood. This sequence was found in a woman between 18 and 30 years old in good health. The CDR3 DNA sequence: TGCGCCAGCAGCTTGTTGACTAGCGGGAGTGTCGGGGAGCTGTTTTTT. Its translation is CASSLLTSGSVGELFF.